This T cell receptor (beta chain) was found in a study of blood T cell repertoires in COVID-19. There are a few counts of this clone. Generated by immunoSEQ multiplex PCR, the TCRdb table keeps only in-frame clones and is missing some. Of roughly 240,000 clones listed, 82% are singletons. This TCR derives from a woman in her 70s with acute or convalescent COVID-19. The specimen was peripheral blood.

As DNA, the CDR3 is TGTGCCTGGAGTCCCCTAGGTCCGAGGGATACGCAGTATTTT. This codes for CAWSPLGPRDTQYF. The rearrangement links TRBV30 to TRBJ2-3; D unclear. V lost 2 bases, J lost 6 bases, and 15 bases lay in between. This CDR3 contains 14 residues. The germline V gene has CDR1 GTSNPN and CDR2 SVGIG (reference sequence).